Listed below are T cell receptor beta chains from one sample, sequenced in a study of blood T cell repertoires in COVID-19. The protocol was immunoSEQ multiplex PCR, while the TCRdb copy is restricted to in-frame clones and leaves out a portion. The sample holds about 44,000 clones, about 86% seen once. Sequenced: peripheral blood. The origin of the receptors is a human donor in a cohort sampled during active COVID-19. CDR3s include the opening cysteine and the closing phenylalanine or tryptophan. D genes are given only for firm matches. Some rows mark clone size as missing; the rest say once, few, many or name a class of expanded clone.

clone size | J gene | D gene | V gene | CDR3 protein | CDR3 DNA
once | TRBJ2-7 | - | TRBV29-1 | CSVDSTILAQYF | TGCAGCGTTGATTCAACCATCCTAGCGCAGTACTTC
- | TRBJ2-3 | TRBD1 | TRBV3-1/TRBV3-2 | CASSQGNPGQGSDTQYF | TGTGCCAGCAGCCAAGGAAATCCGGGACAGGGATCGGATACGCAGTATTTT
- | TRBJ1-5 | - | TRBV10-3 | CAISEGAYSNQPQHF | TGTGCCATCAGTGAAGGGGCTTATAGCAATCAGCCCCAGCATTTT
few | TRBJ1-2 | - | TRBV27 | CASRSGSVNYGYTF | TGTGCCAGCAGATCAGGGTCTGTTAACTATGGCTACACCTTC
- | TRBJ1-2 | TRBD1 | TRBV6-5 | CASSPTGTEGIIFF | TGTGCCAGCAGTCCAACCGGGACAGAAGGCATAATATTCTTC
- | TRBJ1-5 | - | TRBV28 | CASSFAEANSNQPQHF | TGTGCCAGCAGTTTCGCAGAGGCAAATAGCAATCAGCCCCAGCATTTT
- | TRBJ1-1 | - | TRBV14 | CASSLRQMNTEAFF | TGTGCCAGCAGCCTCAGACAGATGAACACTGAAGCTTTCTTT
- | TRBJ2-1 | - | TRBV9 | CASSVDSRDSGEDEQFF | TGTGCCAGCAGCGTAGATAGTCGTGACTCTGGGGAGGATGAGCAGTTCTTC
- | TRBJ1-6 | TRBD1 | TRBV5-1 | CASSDGTDNSPLHF | TGCGCCAGCAGCGATGGGACAGATAATTCACCCCTCCACTTT
- | TRBJ1-6 | - | TRBV18 | CASSPGGSQNSPLHF | TGTGCCAGCTCACCTGGGGGCAGCCAGAATTCACCCCTCCACTTT
few | TRBJ2-2 | - | TRBV18 | CASSPSRQVGELFF | TGTGCCAGCTCACCCTCCCGACAGGTCGGGGAGCTGTTTTTT
- | TRBJ1-2 | TRBD1 | TRBV28 | CASRRHRQGDYGYTF | TGTGCCAGCAGACGTCACCGACAGGGAGATTATGGCTACACCTTC
- | TRBJ2-5 | - | TRBV3-1/TRBV3-2 | CASSQGTANEGTQYF | TGTGCCAGCAGCCAAGGGACTGCCAATGAGGGGACCCAGTACTTC
few | TRBJ2-7 | - | TRBV7-2 | CASRPTAGVEQYF | TGTGCCAGCAGGCCTACGGCAGGGGTCGAGCAGTACTTC
few | TRBJ2-1 | TRBD1 | TRBV11-3 | CASSLIHGQEEFF | TGTGCCAGCAGCCTAATCCACGGACAGGAAGAGTTCTTC
- | TRBJ1-5 | - | TRBV3-1/TRBV3-2 | CASSQDTGQPQHF | TGTGCCAGCAGCCAAGATACGGGGCAGCCCCAGCATTTT
- | TRBJ2-1 | TRBD2 | TRBV25-1 | CASSVGTSGGAVEQFF | TGTGCCAGCAGTGTAGGGACTAGCGGGGGGGCCGTTGAGCAGTTCTTC
- | TRBJ2-2 | - | TRBV2 | CASRATGNTGELFF | TGTGCCAGCAGGGCCACAGGGAACACCGGGGAGCTGTTTTTT
few | TRBJ1-5 | - | TRBV7-2 | CASSLEGYGNQPQHF | TGTGCCAGCAGCTTAGAGGGGTATGGCAATCAGCCCCAGCATTTT
once | TRBJ1-1 | - | TRBV11-1 | CASSPGMNTEAFF | TGTGCCAGCAGCCCAGGAATGAACACTGAAGCTTTCTTT
- | TRBJ2-7 | TRBD1 | TRBV7-9 | CASSLASGDREYF | TGTGCCAGCAGCTTAGCGAGTGGGGACAGGGAATACTTC
- | TRBJ2-7 | TRBD1 | TRBV7-2 | CASSLVQGVYEQYF | TGTGCCAGCAGCTTAGTACAGGGGGTCTACGAGCAGTACTTC
- | TRBJ2-3 | - | TRBV5-8 | CASSSQADTQYF | TGTGCCAGCAGTTCACAAGCGGATACGCAGTATTTT
- | TRBJ2-7 | - | TRBV27 | CASSLSGSSYEQYF | TGTGCCAGCAGTTTATCCGGGAGCTCCTACGAGCAGTACTTC
- | TRBJ2-3 | TRBD2 | TRBV6-5 | CASTVRGGQADTQYF | TGTGCCAGCACAGTGCGGGGGGGCCAAGCAGATACGCAGTATTTT
- | TRBJ1-2 | - | TRBV28 | CASSIGQPGYGYTF | TGTGCCAGCAGCATCGGACAGCCGGGCTATGGCTACACCTTC
- | TRBJ2-7 | - | TRBV30 | CAWSVKGSGTFSYEQYF | TGTGCCTGGAGTGTAAAGGGCTCCGGGACTTTTTCCTACGAGCAGTACTTC
- | TRBJ1-1 | - | TRBV3-1/TRBV3-2 | CASSHSRNTEAFF | TGTGCCAGCAGCCACTCGAGGAACACTGAAGCTTTCTTT
- | TRBJ1-6 | TRBD1 | TRBV6-5 | CASSPTGGSSPLHF | TGTGCCAGCAGCCCGACAGGGGGCAGTTCACCCCTCCACTTT
- | TRBJ1-3 | - | TRBV2 | CASSEGLSGNTIYF | TGTGCCAGCAGTGAAGGTCTCTCTGGAAACACCATATATTTT
- | TRBJ2-1 | TRBD2 | TRBV28 | CASSLLLAGEISYNEQFF | TGTGCCAGCAGTTTATTACTAGCGGGGGAGATCTCCTACAATGAGCAGTTCTTC
- | TRBJ1-3 | - | TRBV19 | CASSSYTGNSGNTIYF | TGTGCCAGTAGTTCCTACACAGGGAACTCTGGAAACACCATATATTTT
- | TRBJ2-3 | - | TRBV7-2 | CASSSYTDTQYF | TGTGCCAGCAGCTCTTATACAGATACGCAGTATTTT
- | TRBJ1-5 | TRBD1 | TRBV19 | CASSIGTEKQPQHF | TGTGCCAGTAGTATTGGGACAGAAAAACAGCCCCAGCATTTT
- | TRBJ1-1 | TRBD1 | TRBV7-9 | CASSKLTGQREAFF | TGTGCCAGCAGTAAATTAACGGGACAGCGAGAAGCTTTCTTT
- | TRBJ2-3 | - | TRBV27 | CASTMIQGSTDTQYF | TGTGCCAGCACTATGATCCAGGGAAGCACAGATACGCAGTATTTT
- | TRBJ2-5 | TRBD1 | TRBV19 | CASSVTDRGRETQYF | TGTGCCAGTAGCGTAACGGACAGGGGGCGAGAGACCCAGTACTTC
once | TRBJ1-2 | - | TRBV7-2 | CASSLVAANYGYTF | TGTGCCAGCAGCTTAGTCGCAGCTAACTATGGCTACACCTTC
- | TRBJ1-6 | - | TRBV6-5 | CASKDEGLPLHF | TGTGCCAGCAAAGACGAGGGATTACCCCTCCACTTT
- | TRBJ1-2 | - | TRBV27 | CASSLRQNYGYTF | TGTGCCAGCAGTTTAAGACAGAACTATGGCTACACCTTC
- | TRBJ2-4 | - | TRBV6-2/TRBV6-3 | CASSPTRPKNIQYF | TGTGCCAGCAGCCCGACACGACCCAAAAACATTCAGTACTTC
- | TRBJ2-7 | - | TRBV7-9 | CASSSGFPYEQYF | TGTGCCAGCAGCAGCGGGTTTCCCTACGAGCAGTACTTC
- | TRBJ1-1 | TRBD1 | TRBV5-1 | CASSATGTGNTEAFF | TGCGCCAGCAGCGCCACCGGGACAGGGAACACTGAAGCTTTCTTT
- | TRBJ2-7 | TRBD1 | TRBV14 | CASSQGDRGSSEQYF | TGTGCCAGCAGCCAAGGGGACAGGGGCTCCTCCGAGCAGTACTTC
- | TRBJ1-1 | - | TRBV6-1 | CASSVWGDFRNTEAFF | TGTGCCAGCAGTGTGTGGGGGGACTTCAGGAACACTGAAGCTTTCTTT
once | TRBJ2-7 | TRBD2 | TRBV4-3 | CASSQDLGRAYEQYF | TGCGCCAGCAGCCAAGATCTAGGGAGGGCCTACGAGCAGTACTTC
- | TRBJ2-7 | TRBD1 | TRBV6-5 | CASRTGTGSGEQYF | TGTGCCAGCAGAACAGGGACAGGGTCGGGGGAGCAGTACTTC
- | TRBJ1-5 | - | TRBV5-5 | CASSSYLGNSNQPQHF | TGTGCCAGCAGCTCCTACCTCGGGAATAGCAATCAGCCCCAGCATTTT